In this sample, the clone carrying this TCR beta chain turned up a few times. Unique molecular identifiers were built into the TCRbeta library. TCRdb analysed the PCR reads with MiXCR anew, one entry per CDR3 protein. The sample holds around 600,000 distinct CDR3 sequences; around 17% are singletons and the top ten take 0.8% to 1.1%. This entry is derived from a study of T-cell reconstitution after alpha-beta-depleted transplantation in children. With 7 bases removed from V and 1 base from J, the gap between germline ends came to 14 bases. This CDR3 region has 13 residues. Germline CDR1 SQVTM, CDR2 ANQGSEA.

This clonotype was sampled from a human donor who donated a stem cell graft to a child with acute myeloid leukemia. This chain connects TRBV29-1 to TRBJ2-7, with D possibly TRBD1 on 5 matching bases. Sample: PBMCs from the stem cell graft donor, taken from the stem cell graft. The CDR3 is CSAGAGTSYEQYF. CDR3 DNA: TGCAGCGCTGGGGCAGGAACTTCCTACGAGCAGTACTTC.